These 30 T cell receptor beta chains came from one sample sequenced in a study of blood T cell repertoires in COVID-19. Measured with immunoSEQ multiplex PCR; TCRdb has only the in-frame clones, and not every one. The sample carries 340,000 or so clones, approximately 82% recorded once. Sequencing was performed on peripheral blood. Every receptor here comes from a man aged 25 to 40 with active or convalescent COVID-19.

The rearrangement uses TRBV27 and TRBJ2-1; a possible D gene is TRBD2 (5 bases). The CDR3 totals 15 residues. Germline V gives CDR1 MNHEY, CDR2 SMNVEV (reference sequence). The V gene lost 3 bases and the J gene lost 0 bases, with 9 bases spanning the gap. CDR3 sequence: CASSFGVSSYNEQFF. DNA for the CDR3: TGTGCCAGCAGTTTCGGGGTTAGCTCCTACAATGAGCAGTTCTTC.

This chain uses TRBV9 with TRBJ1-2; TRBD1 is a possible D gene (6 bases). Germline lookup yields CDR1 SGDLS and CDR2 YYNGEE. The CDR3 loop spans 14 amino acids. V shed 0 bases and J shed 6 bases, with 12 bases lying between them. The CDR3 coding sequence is TGTGCCAGCAGCGTAGTGCCAGGGGATCATGGCTACACCTTC. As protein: CASSVVPGDHGYTF.

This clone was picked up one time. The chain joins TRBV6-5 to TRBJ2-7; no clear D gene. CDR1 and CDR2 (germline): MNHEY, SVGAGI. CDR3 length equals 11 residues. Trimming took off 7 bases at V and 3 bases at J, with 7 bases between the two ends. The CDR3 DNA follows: TGTGCCAGCACCGGTTACTACGAGCAGTACTTC. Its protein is CASTGYYEQYF.

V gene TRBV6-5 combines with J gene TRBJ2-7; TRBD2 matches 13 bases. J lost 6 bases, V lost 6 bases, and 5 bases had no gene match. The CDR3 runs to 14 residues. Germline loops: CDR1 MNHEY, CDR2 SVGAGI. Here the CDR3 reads CASSFGTSGVEQYF. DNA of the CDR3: TGTGCCAGCAGCTTCGGGACTAGCGGGGTCGAGCAGTACTTC.

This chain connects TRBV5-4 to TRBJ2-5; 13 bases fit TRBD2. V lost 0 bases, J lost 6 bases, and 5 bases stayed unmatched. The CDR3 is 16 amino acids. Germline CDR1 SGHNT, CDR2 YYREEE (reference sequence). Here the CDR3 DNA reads TGTGCCAGCAGCTTGGAGGGACTAGCGGGGCGAAAGACCCAGTACTTC. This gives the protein CASSLEGLAGRKTQYF.

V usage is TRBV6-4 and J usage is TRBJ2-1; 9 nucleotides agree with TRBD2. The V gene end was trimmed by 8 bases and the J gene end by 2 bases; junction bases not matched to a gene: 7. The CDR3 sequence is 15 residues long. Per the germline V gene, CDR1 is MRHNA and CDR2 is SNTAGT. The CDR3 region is CASSSLAGPYNEQFF. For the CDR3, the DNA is TGTGCCAGCTCCTCCCTAGCGGGACCCTACAATGAGCAGTTCTTC.

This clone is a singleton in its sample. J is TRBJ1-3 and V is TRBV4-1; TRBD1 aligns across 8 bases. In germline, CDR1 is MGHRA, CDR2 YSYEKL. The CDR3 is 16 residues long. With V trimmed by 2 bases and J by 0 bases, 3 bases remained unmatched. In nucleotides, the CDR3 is TGCGCCAGCAGCCAACGACAGGGGATCTCTGGAAACACCATATATTTT. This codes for CASSQRQGISGNTIYF.

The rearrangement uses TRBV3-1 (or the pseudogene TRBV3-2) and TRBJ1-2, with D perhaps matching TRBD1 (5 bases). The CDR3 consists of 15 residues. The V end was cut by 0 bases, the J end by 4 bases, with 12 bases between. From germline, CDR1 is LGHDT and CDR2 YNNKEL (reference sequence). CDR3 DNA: TGTGCCAGCAGCCAAGATATTAACAGGCTCTATGGCTACACCTTC. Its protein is CASSQDINRLYGYTF.

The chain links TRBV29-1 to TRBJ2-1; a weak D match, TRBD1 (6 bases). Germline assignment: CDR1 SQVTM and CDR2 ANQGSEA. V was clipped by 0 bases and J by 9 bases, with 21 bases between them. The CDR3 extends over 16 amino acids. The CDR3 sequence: CSVEDLTPTGNGEQFF. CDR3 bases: TGCAGCGTTGAAGATCTTACCCCTACAGGGAACGGTGAGCAGTTCTTC.

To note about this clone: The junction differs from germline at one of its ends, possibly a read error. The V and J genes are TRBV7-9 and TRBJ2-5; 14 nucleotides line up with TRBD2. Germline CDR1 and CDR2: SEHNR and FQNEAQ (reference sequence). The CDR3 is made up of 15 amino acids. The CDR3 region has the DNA TGTGCGAGCATCCCGACTAGCGGGAGGGTTGAGACCCAGTACTTC. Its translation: CASIPTSGRVETQYF.

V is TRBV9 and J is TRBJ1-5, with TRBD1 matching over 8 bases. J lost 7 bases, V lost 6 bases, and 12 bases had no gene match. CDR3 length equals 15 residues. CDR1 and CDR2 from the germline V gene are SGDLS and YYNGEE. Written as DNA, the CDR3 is TGTGCCAGCACCCCCACCTCGGACAGGGCCCAGCCCCAGCATTTT. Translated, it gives CASTPTSDRAQPQHF.

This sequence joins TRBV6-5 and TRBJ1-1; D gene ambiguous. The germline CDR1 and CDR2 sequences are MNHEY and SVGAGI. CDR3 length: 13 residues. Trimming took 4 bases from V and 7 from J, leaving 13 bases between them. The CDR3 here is CASSSMDSIEAFF. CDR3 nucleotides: TGTGCCAGCAGTTCTATGGACTCCATTGAAGCTTTCTTT.

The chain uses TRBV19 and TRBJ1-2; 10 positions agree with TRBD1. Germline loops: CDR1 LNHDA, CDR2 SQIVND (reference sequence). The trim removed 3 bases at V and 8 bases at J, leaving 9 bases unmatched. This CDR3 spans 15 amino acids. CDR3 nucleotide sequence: TGTGCCAGTAGTATGAGCCCGACAGGGGGCAAGGGCTACACCTTC. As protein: CASSMSPTGGKGYTF.

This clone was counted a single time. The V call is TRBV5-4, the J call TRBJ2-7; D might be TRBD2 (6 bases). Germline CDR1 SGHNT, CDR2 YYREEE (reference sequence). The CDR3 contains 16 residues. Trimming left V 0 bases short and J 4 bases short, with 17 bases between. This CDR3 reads CASSLGPHERGYEQYF. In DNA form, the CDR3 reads TGTGCCAGCAGCTTGGGGCCCCACGAACGGGGGTACGAGCAGTACTTC.

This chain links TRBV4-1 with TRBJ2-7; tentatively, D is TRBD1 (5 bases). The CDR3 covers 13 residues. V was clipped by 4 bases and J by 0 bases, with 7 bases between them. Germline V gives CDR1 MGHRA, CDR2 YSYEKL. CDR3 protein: CASSRTSSYEQYF. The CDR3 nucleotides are TGCGCCAGCAGCCGGACAAGCTCCTACGAGCAGTACTTC.

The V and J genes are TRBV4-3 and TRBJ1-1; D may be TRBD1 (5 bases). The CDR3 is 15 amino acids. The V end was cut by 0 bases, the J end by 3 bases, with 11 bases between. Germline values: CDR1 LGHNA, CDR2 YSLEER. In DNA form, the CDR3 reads TGCGCCAGCAGCCAAGAGCCGGGGGGGTACACTGAAGCTTTCTTT. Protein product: CASSQEPGGYTEAFF.

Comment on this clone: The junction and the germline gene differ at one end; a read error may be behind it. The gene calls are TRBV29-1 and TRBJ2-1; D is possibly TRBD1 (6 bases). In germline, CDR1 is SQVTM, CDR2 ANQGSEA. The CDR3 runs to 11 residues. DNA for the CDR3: TGCAGCGTGGGGGCCCAGGGGCGCTGGATCTTC. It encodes CSVGAQGRWIF.

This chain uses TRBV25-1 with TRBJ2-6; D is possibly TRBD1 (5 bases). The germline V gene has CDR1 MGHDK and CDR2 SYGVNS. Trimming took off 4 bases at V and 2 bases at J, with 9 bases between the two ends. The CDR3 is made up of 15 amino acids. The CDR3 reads CASSGQGAGANVLTF. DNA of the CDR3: TGTGCCAGCAGTGGTCAGGGCGCTGGGGCCAACGTCCTGACTTTC.

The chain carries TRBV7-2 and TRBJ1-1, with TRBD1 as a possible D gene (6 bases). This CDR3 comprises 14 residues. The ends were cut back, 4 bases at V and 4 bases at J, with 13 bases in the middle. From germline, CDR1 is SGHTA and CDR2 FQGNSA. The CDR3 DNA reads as TGTGCCAGCAGCTCCCGGTTAGGGGGCACTGAAGCTTTCTTT. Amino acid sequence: CASSSRLGGTEAFF.

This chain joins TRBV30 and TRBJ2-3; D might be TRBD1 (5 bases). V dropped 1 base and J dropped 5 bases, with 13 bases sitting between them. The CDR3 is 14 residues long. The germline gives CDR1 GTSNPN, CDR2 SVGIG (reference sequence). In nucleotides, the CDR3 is TGTGCCTGGAGTGCCGGCGACAGCTTAGATACGCAGTATTTT. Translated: CAWSAGDSLDTQYF.

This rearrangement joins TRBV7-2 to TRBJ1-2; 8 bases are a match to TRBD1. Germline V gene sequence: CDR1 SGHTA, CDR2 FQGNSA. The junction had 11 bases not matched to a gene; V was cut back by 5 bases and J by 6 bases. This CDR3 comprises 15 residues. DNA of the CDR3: TGTGCCAGCAGCATTGGTTCCGGGACAGGAGATGGCTACACCTTC. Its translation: CASSIGSGTGDGYTF. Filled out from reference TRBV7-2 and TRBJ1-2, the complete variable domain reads GAGVSQSPSNKVTEKGKDVELRCDPISGHTALYWYRQSLGQGLEFLIYFQGNSAPDKSGLPSDRFSAERTGGSVSTLTIQRTQQEDSAVYLCASSIGSGTGDGYTFGSGTRLTVV.

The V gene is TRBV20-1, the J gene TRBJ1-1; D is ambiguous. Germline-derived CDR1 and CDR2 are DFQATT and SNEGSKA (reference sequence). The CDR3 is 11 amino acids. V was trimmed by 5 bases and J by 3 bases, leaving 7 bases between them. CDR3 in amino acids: CSACRDTEAFF. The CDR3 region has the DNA TGCAGTGCTTGCCGGGACACTGAAGCTTTCTTT.

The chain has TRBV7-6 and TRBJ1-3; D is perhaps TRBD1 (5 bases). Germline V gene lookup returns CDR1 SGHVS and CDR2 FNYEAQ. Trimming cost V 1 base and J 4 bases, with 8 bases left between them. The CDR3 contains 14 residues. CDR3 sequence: CASSLGQGGNTIYF. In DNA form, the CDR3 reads TGTGCCAGCAGCTTAGGGCAGGGAGGAAACACCATATATTTT.

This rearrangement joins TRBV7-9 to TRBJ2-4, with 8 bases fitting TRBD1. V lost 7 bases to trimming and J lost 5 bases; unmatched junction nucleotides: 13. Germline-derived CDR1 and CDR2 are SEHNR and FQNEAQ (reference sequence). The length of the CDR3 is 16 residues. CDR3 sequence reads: CASTIPRAGGENIQYF. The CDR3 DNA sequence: TGTGCCAGCACCATTCCGAGGGCAGGGGGCGAAAACATTCAGTACTTC. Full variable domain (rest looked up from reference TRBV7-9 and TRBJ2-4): DTGVSQNPRHKITKRGQNVTFRCDPISEHNRLYWYRQTLGQGPEFLTYFQNEAQLEKSRLLSDRFSAERPKGSFSTLEIQRTEQGDSAMYLCASTIPRAGGENIQYFGAGTRLSVL.

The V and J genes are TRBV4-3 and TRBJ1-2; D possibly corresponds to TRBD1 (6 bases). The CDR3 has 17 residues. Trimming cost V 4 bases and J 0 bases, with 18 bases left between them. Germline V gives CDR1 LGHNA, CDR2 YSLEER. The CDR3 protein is CASSPGTNPGANYGYTF. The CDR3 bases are TGCGCCAGCAGCCCGGGGACAAATCCTGGCGCTAACTATGGCTACACCTTC.

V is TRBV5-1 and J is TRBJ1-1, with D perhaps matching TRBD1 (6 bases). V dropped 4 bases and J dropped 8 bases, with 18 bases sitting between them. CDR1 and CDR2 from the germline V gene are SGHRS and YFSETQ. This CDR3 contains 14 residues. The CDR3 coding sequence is TGCGCCAGCAGCGAGCAGGGACACTCCTTCGAAGCTTTCTTT. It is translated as CASSEQGHSFEAFF.

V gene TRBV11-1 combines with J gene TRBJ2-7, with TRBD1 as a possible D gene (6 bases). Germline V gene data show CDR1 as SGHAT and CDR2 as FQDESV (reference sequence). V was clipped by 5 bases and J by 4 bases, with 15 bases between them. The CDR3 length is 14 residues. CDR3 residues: CASSPYRVGYEQYF. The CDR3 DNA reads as TGTGCCAGCAGCCCTTACAGGGTAGGGTACGAGCAGTACTTC.

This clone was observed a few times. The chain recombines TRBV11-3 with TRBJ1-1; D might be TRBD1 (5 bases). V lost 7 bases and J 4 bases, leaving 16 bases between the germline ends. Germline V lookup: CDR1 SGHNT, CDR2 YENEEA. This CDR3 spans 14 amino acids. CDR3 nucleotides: TGTGCCAGCACCGGGGCCCCGGAGGGCACTGAAGCTTTCTTT. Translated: CASTGAPEGTEAFF.

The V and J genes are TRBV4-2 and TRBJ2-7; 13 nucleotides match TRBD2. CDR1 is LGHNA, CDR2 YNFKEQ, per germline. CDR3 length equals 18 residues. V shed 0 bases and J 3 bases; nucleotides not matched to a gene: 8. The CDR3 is CASSQDWVLAGGIYEQYF. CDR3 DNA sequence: TGTGCCAGCAGCCAAGATTGGGTACTAGCGGGGGGGATCTACGAGCAGTACTTC.

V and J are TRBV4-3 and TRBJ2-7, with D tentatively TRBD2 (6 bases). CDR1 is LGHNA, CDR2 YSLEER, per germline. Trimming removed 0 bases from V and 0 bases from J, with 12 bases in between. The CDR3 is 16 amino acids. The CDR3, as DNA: TGCGCCAGCAGCCAAGATAGGGCGGGGAGCTCCTACGAGCAGTACTTC. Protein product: CASSQDRAGSSYEQYF.